These 25 T cell receptor beta chains were sequenced from one sample in a study of beta chain features in type 1 diabetes (dated by TCRdb to between 2017 and 2018). Libraries were made using the immunoSEQ multiplex PCR assay. The entire amount of isolated RNA was reverse transcribed using the High Capacity cDNA Reverse Transcription Kit, so the sequenced TCRB transcripts were expressed ones. As stored in TCRdb, this immuneACCESS dataset retains in-frame rearrangements with V and J assigned. A fraction of the clones does not appear; measured against another copy, unresolved V genes explain less than half of the discrepancy, and the remainder lacks a known reason. Counted in this sample were around 350,000 clones; over 10% of them appeared once. 0.015% to 0.02% of the sample is taken by the ten largest. The sequenced material came from naive CD4+ T cells from blood. The sample's cell subset or site, from its label and the paper: true naive CD4+ T cells. The source of these receptors is a man in his late teens or twenties in good health.

This clone has just a few counts. The chain links TRBV18 to TRBJ1-5; 8 bases map to TRBD1. The CDR3 is 13 amino acids. From germline, CDR1 is KGHSH and CDR2 LQKENI. Trimming cost V 3 bases and J 7 bases; bases outside gene matches: 2. In DNA form, the CDR3 reads TGTGCCAGCTCACCTGGGGACAGGCAGCCCCAGCATTTT. Protein product: CASSPGDRQPQHF.

Only a few counts were recorded for this clone. J is TRBJ2-3 and V is TRBV25-1; 7 positions agree with TRBD2. The germline V gene encodes CDR1 MGHDK and CDR2 SYGVNS. The CDR3 covers 15 residues. V lost 3 bases, J lost 2 bases, and 5 bases stayed unmatched. CDR3 amino acids: CASSERLAATDTQYF. For the CDR3, the DNA is TGTGCCAGCAGTGAGAGGCTAGCGGCCACAGATACGCAGTATTTT.

The V call is TRBV7-3, the J call TRBJ1-1; no clear D. The CDR3 sequence is 14 residues long. V dropped 2 bases and J dropped 1 base, with 8 bases sitting between them. CDR1 is SGHTA and CDR2 is FQGTGA in the germline V gene. The CDR3 region is CASSLRAGNTEAFF. In DNA form, the CDR3 reads TGTGCCAGCAGCTTACGCGCAGGGAACACTGAAGCTTTCTTT. Full variable domain (remainder filled in from reference TRBV7-3 and TRBJ1-1): GAGVSQTPSNKVTEKGKYVELRCDPISGHTALYWYRQSLGQGPEFLIYFQGTGAADDSGLPNDRFFAVRPEGSVSTLKIQRTERGDSAVYLCASSLRAGNTEAFFGQGTRLTVV.

This clone showed up just a few times. This chain's CDR3 is CASSVRADTQYF. As DNA, the CDR3 is TGTGCCAGCAGTGTACGGGCAGATACGCAGTATTTT. V and J are TRBV2 and TRBJ2-3; D unresolved. The V gene's germline CDR1 is SNHLY and CDR2 FYNNEI. Trimming pared 4 bases from V and 4 bases from J, leaving 6 bases between. This CDR3 contains 12 residues.

The rearrangement uses TRBV18 and TRBJ1-5; D remains unclear. The CDR3 consists of 13 residues. CDR1 and CDR2 (germline): KGHSH, LQKENI. Trimming left V 1 base short and J 5 bases short, with 6 bases between. CDR3 DNA sequence: TGTGCCAGCTCACCACTCCGGGATCAGCCCCAGCATTTT. Encoded protein: CASSPLRDQPQHF.

The chain couples TRBV2 to TRBJ1-5; D is unresolved. This CDR3 is built from 15 residues. V dropped 5 bases and J dropped 1 base, with 12 bases sitting between them. CDR1 and CDR2 from the germline V gene are SNHLY and FYNNEI. In DNA form, the CDR3 reads TGTGCCAGCAGTCCCGGTTTCCCCAGCAATCAGCCCCAGCATTTT. As protein: CASSPGFPSNQPQHF.

The chain recombines TRBV6-1 with TRBJ2-1, with 11 positions matching TRBD1. V lost 3 bases, J lost 6 bases, and 1 base stayed unmatched. The germline V gene encodes CDR1 MNHNS and CDR2 SASEGT. This CDR3 spans 14 amino acids. This CDR3 is CASSDGTGGNEQFF. CDR3 nucleotide sequence: TGTGCCAGCAGTGATGGGACAGGGGGCAATGAGCAGTTCTTC.

This clone was seen a handful of times. The rearrangement links TRBV5-1 to TRBJ2-7; D not certain. The V end lost 0 bases, the J end lost 4 bases, and 11 bases lay between the germline ends. The CDR3 is made up of 14 amino acids. Germline V lookup: CDR1 SGHRS, CDR2 YFSETQ. CDR3 DNA: TGCGCCAGCAGCTTGGCCGGCAGGTCTTACGAGCAGTACTTC. Translating it yields CASSLAGRSYEQYF.

In this sample, this clone turned up a few times. The chain employs TRBV7-8 and TRBJ2-1, with TRBD2 matching 11 bases. CDR1 and CDR2 (germline): SGHVS, FQNEAQ. After removal of 1 base from V and 10 bases from J, the junction contained 6 bases not matched to a gene. This CDR3 spans 15 amino acids. The CDR3 loop reads CASSLVAGGSWEQFF. CDR3 DNA: TGTGCCAGCAGCTTAGTAGCGGGAGGGAGTTGGGAGCAGTTCTTC.

There are a few counts of this clone. The gene calls are TRBV6-4 and TRBJ2-1; 10 bases align to TRBD2. Per the germline V gene, CDR1 is MRHNA and CDR2 is SNTAGT. With 3 bases clipped from V and 6 bases from J, the junction kept 8 bases outside the gene matches. The CDR3 totals 16 residues. CDR3 bases: TGTGCCAGCAGTGAAAGAGGTCTAGCGGGAGTCAATGAGCAGTTCTTC. This gives the protein CASSERGLAGVNEQFF.

This clone was picked up a small number of times. CDR3 coding DNA: TGTGCCAGCAGCCCCTTAGTTCAAGAGACCCAGTACTTC. Protein product: CASSPLVQETQYF. The chain combines TRBV7-8 with TRBJ2-5; D remains ambiguous. This CDR3 is built from 13 residues. The V end lost 5 bases, the J end lost 2 bases, and 9 bases lay between the germline ends. Germline assignment: CDR1 SGHVS and CDR2 FQNEAQ.

The genes are TRBV6-6 and TRBJ1-6, with 7 bases that match TRBD1. The CDR3 spans 15 residues. Germline CDR1 is MNHNY and CDR2 is SVGAGI (reference sequence). V trimming: 5 bases; J trimming: 7 bases; junction bases outside the gene matches: 8. The CDR3 loop is CASSPRQGGNSPLHF. DNA for the CDR3: TGTGCCAGCAGTCCCCGACAGGGCGGGAATTCACCCCTCCACTTT.

The chain has TRBV18 and TRBJ2-7; a weak D match, TRBD2 (6 bases). The germline V and J ends were trimmed by 3 bases and 6 bases, with 12 bases remaining between them. The V gene's germline CDR1 is KGHSH and CDR2 LQKENI. The CDR3 extends over 13 amino acids. DNA of the CDR3: TGTGCCAGCTCACCGGCGATGGGGGGCGAGCAGTACTTC. This sequence encodes CASSPAMGGEQYF.

This clone was detected only a few times. V usage is TRBV7-9 and J usage is TRBJ1-2, with 9 bases lining up with TRBD1. Germline V gene data show CDR1 as SEHNR and CDR2 as FQNEAQ (reference sequence). The ends lost 3 bases at V and 4 bases at J; junction bases unmatched: 6. There are 15 residues in the CDR3. The CDR3 loop reads CASSLGLTGGYGYTF. The DNA of the CDR3 is TGTGCCAGCAGCTTGGGATTGACAGGGGGCTATGGCTACACCTTC.

This clone was seen more than once but under ten times. This chain uses TRBV19 with TRBJ2-7, with a weak D call TRBD1 (6 bases). Germline CDR1 is LNHDA and CDR2 is SQIVND (reference sequence). The CDR3 has 13 residues. Trimming pared 6 bases from V and 4 bases from J, leaving 13 bases between. CDR3 protein: CASSQQGRYEQYF. The DNA for the CDR3 is TGTGCCAGTAGCCAACAGGGTCGGTACGAGCAGTACTTC.

V gene TRBV19 combines with J gene TRBJ1-4; TRBD1 is a possible D gene (6 bases). This CDR3 has 13 residues. With 6 bases removed from V and 5 bases from J, the gap between germline ends came to 10 bases. From germline, CDR1 is LNHDA and CDR2 SQIVND (reference sequence). In nucleotides, the CDR3 is TGTGCCAGTAGACAGGGTGCCAATGAAAAACTGTTTTTT. Translated: CASRQGANEKLFF.

This clone appeared a few times. The V gene is TRBV30, the J gene TRBJ2-1; a weak D match, TRBD1 (6 bases). The CDR3 is 13 amino acids. Deletions cut 7 bases from V and 3 bases from J, with 13 bases between. Per germline, CDR1 GTSNPN and CDR2 SVGIG (reference sequence). The CDR3 loop is CASSKGDYNEQFF. The CDR3 DNA is TGTGCCTCTTCAAAGGGGGACTACAATGAGCAGTTCTTC.

This clone was counted between two and nine times. This chain joins TRBV9 and TRBJ1-1, with 8 bases aligning to TRBD1. Germline-derived CDR1 and CDR2 are SGDLS and YYNGEE. V lost 7 bases to trimming and J lost 0 bases; unmatched junction nucleotides: 14. The CDR3 is 17 residues long. CDR3 DNA: TGTGCCAGCTCCTATATAGGCAGGGGGCGTATGAACACTGAAGCTTTCTTT. Translated: CASSYIGRGRMNTEAFF. Combining the CDR3 with reference TRBV9 and TRBJ1-1 gives the whole variable domain DSGVTQTPKHLITATGQRVTLRCSPRSGDLSVYWYQQSLDQGLQFLIQYYNGEERAKGNILERFSAQQFPDLHSELNLSSLELGDSALYFCASSYIGRGRMNTEAFFGQGTRLTVV.

The genes are TRBV18 and TRBJ2-7, with 9 nucleotides matching TRBD1. Unmatched junction bases numbered 5, after V lost 8 bases and J lost 0 bases. Germline values: CDR1 KGHSH, CDR2 LQKENI. The CDR3 is made up of 14 amino acids. The CDR3 is CASRDRGSSYEQYF. The CDR3 coding sequence is TGTGCCAGCCGTGACAGGGGGAGCTCCTACGAGCAGTACTTC.

This sequence joins TRBV5-6 and TRBJ1-2; 8 positions match TRBD1. Germline values: CDR1 SGHDT, CDR2 YYEEEE. Trimming at V came to 3 bases and at J to 4 bases, leaving 5 bases not matched to a gene. The CDR3 runs to 14 residues. The CDR3 DNA reads as TGTGCCAGCAGCTCCATAGACAGGGGCTATGGCTACACCTTC. As protein: CASSSIDRGYGYTF.

The gene calls are TRBV5-1 and TRBJ1-5; 7 nucleotides agree with TRBD1. Per the germline V gene, CDR1 is SGHRS and CDR2 is YFSETQ. Trimming took 0 bases from V and 7 from J; bases not matched to a gene: 7. The CDR3 sequence is 15 residues long. The CDR3 bases are TGCGCCAGCAGCTTGGATCCAGGGGGGCTACAGCCCCAGCATTTT. Translated: CASSLDPGGLQPQHF.

The V gene is TRBV2, the J gene TRBJ2-4; D unresolved. This CDR3 comprises 13 residues. Per the germline V gene, CDR1 is SNHLY and CDR2 is FYNNEI. Deletions cut 3 bases from V and 1 base from J, with 4 bases between. CDR3: CASSEEAKNIQYF. The DNA of the CDR3 is TGTGCCAGCAGTGAGGAGGCCAAAAACATTCAGTACTTC.

The V gene is TRBV10-3, the J gene TRBJ1-5, with 9 positions matching TRBD1. This CDR3 has 18 residues. V dropped 6 bases and J dropped 6; count of bases not matched to a gene: 18. Germline V gene lookup returns CDR1 ENHRY and CDR2 SYGVKD. The CDR3 sequence: CAISEGTGSHPGGQPQHF. CDR3 coding DNA: TGTGCCATCAGCGAAGGGACAGGGAGTCATCCAGGGGGTCAGCCCCAGCATTTT.

This clone came up a few times. The chain recombines TRBV27 with TRBJ2-7, with a tentative D call TRBD2 (5 bases). V lost 6 bases, J lost 1 base, and 13 bases lay in between. Germline loops: CDR1 MNHEY, CDR2 SMNVEV (reference sequence). CDR3 length: 14 residues. CDR3: CASSLGRRSYEQYF. The CDR3 DNA is TGTGCCAGCAGCCTCGGGCGGAGGTCCTACGAGCAGTACTTC.

This clone has only a few counts. The CDR3 sequence is CASSLAGFETQYF. The DNA for the CDR3 is TGCGCCAGCAGCTTGGCGGGGTTTGAGACCCAGTACTTC. The chain recombines TRBV5-1 with TRBJ2-5; TRBD2 might be the D (5 bases). This CDR3 has 13 amino acids. Germline CDR1 reads SGHRS; CDR2 reads YFSETQ. Between the trimmed V and J ends, which lost 0 bases and 5 bases, there was a span of 8 bases. Drawing the rest from reference TRBV5-1 and TRBJ2-5, the complete variable domain is KAGVTQTPRYLIKTRGQQVTLSCSPISGHRSVSWYQQTPGQGLQFLFEYFSETQRNKGNFPGRFSGRQFSNSRSEMNVSTLELGDSALYLCASSLAGFETQYFGPGTRLLVL.